This T cell receptor (beta chain) was sequenced for a study of circulating CD8 cells and anti-PD-1 response in melanoma. Turning to the study itself: Treatment was intravenous nivolumab at 3 mg/kg every 2 weeks. Points from the study as a whole: DNEG was most diverse; TIGIT repertoires were least diverse. Published repertoire comparisons used only baseline and M1 samples.

The germline V gene encodes CDR1 SGDLS and CDR2 YYNGEE. The V and J ends lost 3 bases and 3 bases respectively, with 12 bases between them. The CDR3 is 14 residues long. By sample share, this clonotype is large. Its antigen is unidentified. Live CD3+CD8+TCRalphabeta+ cells were sorted into four subsets by PD-1 and/or TIGIT. The QIAseq Immune Repertoire TCR panel built the libraries from roughly 15 ng of total RNA. TCRdb independently ran MiXCR on the reads; one entry per CDR3 protein. The table lists 600 to 650 distinct CDR3 sequences, around 5.5% of them singletons, with around 37% in the top ten. This material consisted of CD8+ T cells from PBMCs, taken at baseline or after one month of anti-PD-1 therapy (not recorded which). The chain links TRBV9 to TRBJ2-5; D ambiguous. The TCR was taken from a human donor with melanoma. The CDR3 bases are TGTGCCAGCAGCGGTCAGAATGAGGAAGAGACCCAGTACTTC. Translated, it gives CASSGQNEEETQYF.